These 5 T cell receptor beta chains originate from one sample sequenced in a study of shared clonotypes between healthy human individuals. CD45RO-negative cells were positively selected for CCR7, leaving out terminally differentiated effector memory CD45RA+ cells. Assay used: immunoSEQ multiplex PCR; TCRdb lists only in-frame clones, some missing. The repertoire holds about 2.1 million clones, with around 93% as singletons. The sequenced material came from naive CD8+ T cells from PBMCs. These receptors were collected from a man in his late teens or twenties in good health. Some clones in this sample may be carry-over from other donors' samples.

This CDR3 is CSARDRAEAFF. The CDR3 DNA reads TGCAGTGCCCGAGACAGAGCTGAAGCTTTCTTT. V and J are TRBV20-1 and TRBJ1-1, with a weak D call TRBD1 (5 bases). Germline CDR1 and CDR2: DFQATT and SNEGSKA (reference sequence). The CDR3 is 11 residues long. Trimming removed 6 bases at V and 6 bases at J, with 11 bases between.

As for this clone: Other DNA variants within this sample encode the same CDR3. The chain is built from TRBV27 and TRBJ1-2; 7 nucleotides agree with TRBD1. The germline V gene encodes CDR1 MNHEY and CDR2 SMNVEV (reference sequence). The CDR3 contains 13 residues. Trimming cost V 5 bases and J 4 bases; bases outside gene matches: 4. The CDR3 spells CASSDRVGYGYTF. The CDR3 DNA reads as TGTGCCAGCAGTGACAGGGTTGGCTATGGCTACACCTTC.

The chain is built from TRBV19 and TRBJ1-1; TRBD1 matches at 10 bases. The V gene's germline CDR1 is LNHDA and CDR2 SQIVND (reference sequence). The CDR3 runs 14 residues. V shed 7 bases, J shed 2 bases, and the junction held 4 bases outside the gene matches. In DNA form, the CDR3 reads TGTGCCAGTACCCTGACAGGGGGCAACACTGAAGCTTTCTTT. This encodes CASTLTGGNTEAFF.

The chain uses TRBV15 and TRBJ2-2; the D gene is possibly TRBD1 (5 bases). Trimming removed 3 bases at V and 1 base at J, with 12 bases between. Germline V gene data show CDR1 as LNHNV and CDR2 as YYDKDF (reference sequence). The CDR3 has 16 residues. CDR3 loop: CATSSLAQENTGELFF. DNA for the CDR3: TGTGCCACCAGCAGTTTGGCACAGGAGAACACCGGGGAGCTGTTTTTT.

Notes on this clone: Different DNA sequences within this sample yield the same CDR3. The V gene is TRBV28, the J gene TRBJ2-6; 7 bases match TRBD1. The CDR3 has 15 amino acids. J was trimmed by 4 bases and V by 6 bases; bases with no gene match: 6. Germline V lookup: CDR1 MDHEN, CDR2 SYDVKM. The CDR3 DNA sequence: TGTGCCAGCAGCTCAACAGGGGCCGGGGCCAACGTCCTGACTTTC. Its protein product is CASSSTGAGANVLTF. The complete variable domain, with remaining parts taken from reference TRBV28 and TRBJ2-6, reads DVKVTQSSRYLVKRTGEKVFLECVQDMDHENMFWYRQDPGLGLRLIYFSYDVKMKEKGDIPEGYSVSREKKERFSLILESASTNQTSMYLCASSSTGAGANVLTFGAGSRLTVL.